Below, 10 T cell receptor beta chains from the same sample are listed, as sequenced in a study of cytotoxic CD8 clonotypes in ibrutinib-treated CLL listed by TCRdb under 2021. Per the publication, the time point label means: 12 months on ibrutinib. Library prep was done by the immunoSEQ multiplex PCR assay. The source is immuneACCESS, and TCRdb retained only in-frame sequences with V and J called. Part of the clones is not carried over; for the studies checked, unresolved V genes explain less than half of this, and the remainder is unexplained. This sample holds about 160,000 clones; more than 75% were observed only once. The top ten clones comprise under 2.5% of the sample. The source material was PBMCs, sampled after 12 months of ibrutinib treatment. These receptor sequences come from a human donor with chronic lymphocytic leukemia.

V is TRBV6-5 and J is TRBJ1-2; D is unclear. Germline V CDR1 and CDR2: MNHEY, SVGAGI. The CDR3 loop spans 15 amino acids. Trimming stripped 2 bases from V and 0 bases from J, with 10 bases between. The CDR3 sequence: CASSYGVRSNYGYTF. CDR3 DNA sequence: TGTGCCAGCAGTTACGGGGTTAGATCTAACTATGGCTACACCTTC.

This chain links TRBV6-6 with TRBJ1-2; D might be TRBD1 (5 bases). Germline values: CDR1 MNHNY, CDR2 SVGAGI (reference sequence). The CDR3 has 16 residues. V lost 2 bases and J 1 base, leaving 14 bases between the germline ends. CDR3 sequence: CASSYAGRVDNYGYTF. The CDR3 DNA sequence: TGTGCCAGCAGTTACGCGGGCAGGGTCGATAACTATGGCTACACCTTC.

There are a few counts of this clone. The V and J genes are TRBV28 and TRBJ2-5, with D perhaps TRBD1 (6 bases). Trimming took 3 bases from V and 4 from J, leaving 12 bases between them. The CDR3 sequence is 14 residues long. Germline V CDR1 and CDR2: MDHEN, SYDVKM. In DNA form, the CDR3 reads TGTGCCAGCAGTTTGTACAGGGTGGGAGAGACCCAGTACTTC. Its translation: CASSLYRVGETQYF.

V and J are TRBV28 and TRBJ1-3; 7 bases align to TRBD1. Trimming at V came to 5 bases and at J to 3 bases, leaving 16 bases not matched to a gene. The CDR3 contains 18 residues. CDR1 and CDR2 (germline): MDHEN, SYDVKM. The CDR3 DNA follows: TGTGCCAGCAGTCCCCAGGGGGGGGGCAGCATCGGTGGAAACACCATATATTTT. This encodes CASSPQGGGSIGGNTIYF.

The CDR3 spells CASSFVQGFEAFF. The CDR3 nucleotides read TGTGCCAGCAGCTTTGTTCAGGGGTTTGAAGCTTTCTTT. V gene TRBV7-9 combines with J gene TRBJ1-1, with D perhaps TRBD1 (6 bases). The CDR3 length is 13 residues. Trimming stripped 3 bases from V and 7 bases from J, with 12 bases between. Germline V CDR1 and CDR2: SEHNR, FQNEAQ (reference sequence).

CDR3 coding DNA: TGTGCCAGCAGCTTTCCCGGGGGGGAGGAGCAGTACTTC. Its translation: CASSFPGGEEQYF. The gene calls are TRBV11-2 and TRBJ2-5; 8 bases agree with TRBD2. The CDR3 loop spans 13 amino acids. V gave up 3 bases and J gave up 11 bases; unmatched junction bases: 8. Germline V gene sequence: CDR1 SGHAT, CDR2 FQNNGV. The whole variable domain, remainder taken from reference TRBV11-2 and TRBJ2-5, is EAGVAQSPRYKIIEKRQSVAFWCNPISGHATLYWYQQILGQGPKLLIQFQNNGVVDDSQLPKDRFSAERLKGVDSTLKIQPAKLEDSAVYLCASSFPGGEEQYFGPGTRLLVL.

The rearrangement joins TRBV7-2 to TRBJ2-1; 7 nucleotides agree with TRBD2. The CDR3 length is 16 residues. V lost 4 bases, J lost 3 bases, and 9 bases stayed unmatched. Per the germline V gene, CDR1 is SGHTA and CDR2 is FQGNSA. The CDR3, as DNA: TGTGCCAGCAGCTATGAGCGGGGACGAATCTACAATGAGCAGTTCTTC. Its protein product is CASSYERGRIYNEQFF.

The CDR3 protein is CASSSGRTGDKNIQYF. In DNA form, the CDR3 reads TGTGCCAGCAGCTCGGGACGGACTGGGGACAAAAACATTCAGTACTTC. The V and J genes are TRBV7-9 and TRBJ2-4; the D call may be TRBD1 or TRBD2 (5 bases each). V was shortened by 4 bases and J by 3 bases, with 16 bases between the two germline ends. The CDR3 spans 16 residues. CDR1 is SEHNR, CDR2 FQNEAQ, per germline (reference sequence).

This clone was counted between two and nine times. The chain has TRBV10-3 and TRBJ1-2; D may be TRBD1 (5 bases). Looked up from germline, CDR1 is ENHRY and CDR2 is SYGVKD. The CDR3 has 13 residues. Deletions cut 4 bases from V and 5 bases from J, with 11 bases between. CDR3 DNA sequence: TGTGCCATCAGTGCAGGGTCGGGATATGGCTACACCTTC. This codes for CAISAGSGYGYTF.

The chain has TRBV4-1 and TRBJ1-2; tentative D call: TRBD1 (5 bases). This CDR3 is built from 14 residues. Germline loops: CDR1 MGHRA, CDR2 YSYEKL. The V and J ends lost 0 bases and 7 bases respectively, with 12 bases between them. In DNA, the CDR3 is TGCGCCAGCAGCCAAGAAGGACACCTGACTGGCTACACCTTC. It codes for CASSQEGHLTGYTF.